These T cell receptor beta chains were read from a single sample in a study of immune evolution from preneoplasia to lung adenocarcinoma. Libraries were prepared by immunoSEQ multiplex PCR; TCRdb keeps only in-frame clonotypes and omits some of them. This table holds 9,500 to 15,000 clones, about 83% found once. The sample comprised FFPE tissue from an adenomatous hyperplasia lung lesion. These receptors all come from a person aged 50 to 70 with lung adenocarcinoma. Each CDR3 is given with its conserved first and last residue. The order of the fields is J gene, V gene, clone size, D gene, CDR3 protein, CDR3 DNA. The D gene is left open where the match is weak. Clone size is shown for a subset of rows, as once, few, many or a class of expanded clone.

>TRBJ2-7|TRBV11-2|-|-
CASSLDKGGRYEQYF
TGTGCCAGCAGCTTAGATAAGGGGGGCCGGTACGAGCAGTACTTC
>TRBJ2-2|TRBV11-2|-|-
CASSLSGYTGELFF
TGTGCCAGCAGCTTATCCGGATACACCGGGGAGCTGTTTTTT
>TRBJ2-1|TRBV13|-|TRBD2
CASSHEAGSSYNEQFF
TGTGCCAGCAGCCACGAAGCGGGAAGCTCCTACAATGAGCAGTTCTTC
>TRBJ2-7|TRBV27|-|-
CASSSPGGPKGYEQYF
TGTGCCAGCAGTTCCCCAGGTGGGCCAAAAGGATACGAGCAGTACTTC
>TRBJ2-2|TRBV6-5|-|-
CASSKLTETGELFF
TGTGCCAGCAGTAAATTAACAGAGACCGGGGAGCTGTTTTTT
>TRBJ1-6|TRBV30|-|-
CAWSVRGSPLHF
TGTGCCTGGAGTGTACGGGGTTCACCCCTCCACTTT
>TRBJ2-3|TRBV7-9|-|-
CASSLGGADTQYF
TGTGCCAGCAGCTTAGGGGGGGCAGATACGCAGTATTTT
>TRBJ2-1|TRBV7-9|-|-
CASSLLQGYEQFF
TGTGCCAGCAGCTTACTACAGGGATATGAGCAGTTCTTC
>TRBJ1-1|TRBV9|once|-
CASSDVGSGPLNTEAFF
TGTGCCAGCAGCGACGTAGGTAGTGGGCCCTTGAACACTGAAGCTTTCTTT
>TRBJ2-5|TRBV18|-|-
CASSPEETQYF
TGTGCCAGCTCACCGGAGGAGACCCAGTACTTC
>TRBJ2-5|TRBV11-2|-|-
CASSLDLERHETQYF
TGTGCCAGCAGCTTAGATCTGGAGCGTCACGAGACCCAGTACTTC
>TRBJ2-5|TRBV7-8|medium-sized|-
CASSSLRGGLQETQYF
TGTGCCAGCAGCTCACTGAGGGGAGGTCTCCAAGAGACCCAGTACTTC
>TRBJ1-1|TRBV29-1|-|-
CRVGVGVMNTEAFF
TGCAGGGTCGGCGTTGGTGTTATGAACACTGAAGCTTTCTTT
>TRBJ2-7|TRBV6-5|few|-
CASSIRDGPYEQYF
TGTGCCAGCAGTATCCGGGACGGACCCTACGAGCAGTACTTC
>TRBJ2-1|TRBV5-1|-|-
CASSLEGGRYNEQFF
TGCGCCAGCAGCTTGGAAGGTGGCAGGTACAATGAGCAGTTCTTC